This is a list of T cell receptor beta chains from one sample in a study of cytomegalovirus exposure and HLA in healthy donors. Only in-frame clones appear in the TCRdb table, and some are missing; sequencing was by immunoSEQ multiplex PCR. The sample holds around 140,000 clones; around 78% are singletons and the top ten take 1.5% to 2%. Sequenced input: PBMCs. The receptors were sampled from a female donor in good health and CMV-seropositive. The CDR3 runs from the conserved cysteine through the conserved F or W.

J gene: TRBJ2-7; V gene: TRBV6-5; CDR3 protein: CASSYPGGNEQYF
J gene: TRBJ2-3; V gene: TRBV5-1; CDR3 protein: CASTALAADTQYF
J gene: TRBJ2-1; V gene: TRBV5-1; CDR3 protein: CASSPVDSSMWFF
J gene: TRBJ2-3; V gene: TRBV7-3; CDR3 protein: CASSRGSTDTQYF
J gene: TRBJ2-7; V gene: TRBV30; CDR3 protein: CAWSVQRGLGSYEQYF
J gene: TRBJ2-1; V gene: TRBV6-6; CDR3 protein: CASTSYNEQFF
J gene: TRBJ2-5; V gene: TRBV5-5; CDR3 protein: CASSFGVGETQYF
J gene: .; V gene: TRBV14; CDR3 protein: CASSQVGWVESHEQYF
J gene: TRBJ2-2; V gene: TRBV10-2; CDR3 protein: CASRNTGGLRTGELFF
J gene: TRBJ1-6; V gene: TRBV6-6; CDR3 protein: CASSYRQGLPLHF
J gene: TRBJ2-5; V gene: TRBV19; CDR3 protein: CASSIGTGRETQYF
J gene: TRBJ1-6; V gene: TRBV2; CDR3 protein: CASSVGGYSPLHF
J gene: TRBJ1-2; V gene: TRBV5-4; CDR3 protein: CASSFGQRRHYGYTF
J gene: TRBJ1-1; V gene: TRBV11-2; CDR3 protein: CASSHHIRGGTGLGAFF
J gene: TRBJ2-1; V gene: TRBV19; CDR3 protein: CASSIEAGYYNEQFF
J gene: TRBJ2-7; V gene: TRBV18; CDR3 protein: CASSRSVGKGEQYF
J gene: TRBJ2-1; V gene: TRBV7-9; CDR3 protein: CASSPNSGREYNEQFF
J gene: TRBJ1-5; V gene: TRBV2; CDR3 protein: CASSETNSNQPQHF
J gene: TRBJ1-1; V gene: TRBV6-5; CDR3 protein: CASSHGGTEAFF
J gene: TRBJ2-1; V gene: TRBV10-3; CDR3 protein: CAIRETGTSYNEQFF
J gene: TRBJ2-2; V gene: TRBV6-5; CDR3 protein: CASRNSNTGELFF
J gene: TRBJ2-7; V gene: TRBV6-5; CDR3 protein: CASRGQGGYEQYF